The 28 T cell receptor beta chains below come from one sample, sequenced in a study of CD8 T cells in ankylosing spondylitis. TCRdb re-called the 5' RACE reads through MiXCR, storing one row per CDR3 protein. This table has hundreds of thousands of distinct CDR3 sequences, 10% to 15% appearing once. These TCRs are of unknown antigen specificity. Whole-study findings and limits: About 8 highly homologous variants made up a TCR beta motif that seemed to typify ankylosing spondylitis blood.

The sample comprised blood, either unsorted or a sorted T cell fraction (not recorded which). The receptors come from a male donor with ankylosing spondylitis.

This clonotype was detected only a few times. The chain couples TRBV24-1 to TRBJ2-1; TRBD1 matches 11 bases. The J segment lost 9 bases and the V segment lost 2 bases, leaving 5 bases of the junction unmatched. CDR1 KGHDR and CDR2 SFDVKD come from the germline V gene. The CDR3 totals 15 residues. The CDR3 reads CATSDSGQGVGEQFF. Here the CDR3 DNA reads TGTGCCACCAGTGATTCGGGACAGGGGGTTGGTGAGCAGTTCTTC.

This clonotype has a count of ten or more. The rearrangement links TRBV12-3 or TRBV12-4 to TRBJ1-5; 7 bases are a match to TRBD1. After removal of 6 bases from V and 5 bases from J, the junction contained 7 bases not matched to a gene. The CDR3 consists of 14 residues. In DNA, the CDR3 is TGTGCCAGCAGCCGACAGGGCTTTGATCAGCCCCAGCATTTT. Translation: CASSRQGFDQPQHF.

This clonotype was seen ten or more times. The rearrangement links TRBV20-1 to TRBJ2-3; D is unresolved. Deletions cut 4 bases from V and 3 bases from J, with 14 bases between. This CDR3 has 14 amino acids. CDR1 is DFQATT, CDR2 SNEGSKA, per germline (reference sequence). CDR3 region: CSATWALTTDTQYF. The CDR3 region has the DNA TGCAGTGCTACCTGGGCGTTGACGACAGATACGCAGTATTTT.

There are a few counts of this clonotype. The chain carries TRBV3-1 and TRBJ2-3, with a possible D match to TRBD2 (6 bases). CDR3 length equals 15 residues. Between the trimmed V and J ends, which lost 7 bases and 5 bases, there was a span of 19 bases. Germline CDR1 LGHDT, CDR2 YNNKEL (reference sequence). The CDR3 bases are TGTGCCAGCACCACTATAGGCGGGACTGGAGATACGCAGTATTTT. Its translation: CASTTIGGTGDTQYF.

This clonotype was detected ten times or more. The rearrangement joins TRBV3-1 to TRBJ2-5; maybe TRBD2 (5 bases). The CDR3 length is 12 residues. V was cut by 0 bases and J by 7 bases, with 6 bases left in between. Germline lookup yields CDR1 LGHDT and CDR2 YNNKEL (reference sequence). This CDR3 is CASSQDRGTQYF. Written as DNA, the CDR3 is TGTGCCAGCAGCCAAGATCGGGGGACCCAGTACTTC.

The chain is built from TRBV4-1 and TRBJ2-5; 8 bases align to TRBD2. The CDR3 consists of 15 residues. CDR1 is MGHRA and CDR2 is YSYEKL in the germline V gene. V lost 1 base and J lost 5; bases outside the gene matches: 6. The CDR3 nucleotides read TGCGCCAGCAGCCAAGGTACTAGCGGAACGGAGACCCAGTACTTC. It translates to CASSQGTSGTETQYF.

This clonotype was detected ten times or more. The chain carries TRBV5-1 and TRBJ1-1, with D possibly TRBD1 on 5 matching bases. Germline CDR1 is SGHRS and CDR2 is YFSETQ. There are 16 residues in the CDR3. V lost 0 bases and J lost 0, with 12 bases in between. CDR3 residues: CASSLASAGLNTEAFF. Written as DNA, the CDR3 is TGCGCCAGCAGCTTGGCCAGCGCAGGGCTGAACACTGAAGCTTTCTTT.

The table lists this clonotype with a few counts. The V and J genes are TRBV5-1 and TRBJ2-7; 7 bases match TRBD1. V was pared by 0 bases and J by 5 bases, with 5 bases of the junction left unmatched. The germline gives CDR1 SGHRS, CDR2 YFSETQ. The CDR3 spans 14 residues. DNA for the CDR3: TGCGCCAGCAGCTTGGAGGGGGCGGAGAACGAGCAGTACGTC. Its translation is CASSLEGAENEQYV.

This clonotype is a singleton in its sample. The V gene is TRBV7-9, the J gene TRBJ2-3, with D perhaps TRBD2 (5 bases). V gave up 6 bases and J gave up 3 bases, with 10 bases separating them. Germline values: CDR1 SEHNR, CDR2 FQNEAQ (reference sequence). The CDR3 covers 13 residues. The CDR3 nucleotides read TGTGCCAGCAGACTCGGGGTAACAGATACGCAGTATTTT. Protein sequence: CASRLGVTDTQYF. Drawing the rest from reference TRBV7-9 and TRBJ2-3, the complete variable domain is DTGVSQNPRHKITKRGQNVTFRCDPISEHNRLYWYRQTLGQGPEFLTYFQNEAQLEKSRLLSDRFSAERPKGSFSTLEIQRTEQGDSAMYLCASRLGVTDTQYFGPGTRLTVL.

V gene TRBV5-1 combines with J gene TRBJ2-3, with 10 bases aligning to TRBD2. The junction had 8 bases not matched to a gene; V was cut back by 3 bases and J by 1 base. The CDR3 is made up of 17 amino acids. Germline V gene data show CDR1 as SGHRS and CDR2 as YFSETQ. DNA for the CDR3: TGCGCCAGCAGCTCAGGGACCCTAGCGGGAGGCACAGATACGCAGTATTTT. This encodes CASSSGTLAGGTDTQYF.

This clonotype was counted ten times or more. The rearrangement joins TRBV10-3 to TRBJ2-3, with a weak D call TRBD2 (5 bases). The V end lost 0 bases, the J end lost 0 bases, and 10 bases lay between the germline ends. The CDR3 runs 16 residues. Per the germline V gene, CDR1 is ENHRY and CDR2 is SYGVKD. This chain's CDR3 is CAISESVARSTDTQYF. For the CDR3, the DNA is TGTGCCATCAGTGAGTCAGTAGCGAGGAGCACAGATACGCAGTATTTT.

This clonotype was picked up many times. The CDR3 here is CASSEAGQGSSYEQYF. CDR3 sequence (DNA): TGTGCCAGCAGTGAAGCTGGACAGGGGTCTTCCTACGAGCAGTACTTC. The rearrangement joins TRBV6-1 to TRBJ2-7, with 9 bases lining up with TRBD1. CDR1 is MNHNS, CDR2 SASEGT, per germline. Trimming removed 0 bases from V and 1 base from J; junction bases left unmatched: 4. This CDR3 comprises 16 residues.

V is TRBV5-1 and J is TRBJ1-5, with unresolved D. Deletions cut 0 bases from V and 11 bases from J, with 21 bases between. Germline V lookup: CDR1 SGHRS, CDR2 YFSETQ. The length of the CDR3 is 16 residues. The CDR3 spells CASSLAGVNTVEAQHF. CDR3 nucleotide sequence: TGCGCCAGCAGCTTGGCCGGGGTAAACACAGTAGAGGCCCAGCATTTT.

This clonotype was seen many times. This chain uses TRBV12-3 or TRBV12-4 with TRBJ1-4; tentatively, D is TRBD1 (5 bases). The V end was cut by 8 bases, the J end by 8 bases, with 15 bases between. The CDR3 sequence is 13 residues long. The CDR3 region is CASGGTPREKLFF. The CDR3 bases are TGTGCCAGCGGGGGGACCCCCCGGGAAAAACTGTTTTTT.

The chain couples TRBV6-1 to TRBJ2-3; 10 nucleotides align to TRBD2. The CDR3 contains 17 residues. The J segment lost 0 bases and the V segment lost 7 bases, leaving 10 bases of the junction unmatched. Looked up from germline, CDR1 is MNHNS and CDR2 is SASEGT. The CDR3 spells CASTMTSGFPSTDTQYF. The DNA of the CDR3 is TGTGCCAGCACCATGACTAGCGGGTTTCCTAGCACAGATACGCAGTATTTT.

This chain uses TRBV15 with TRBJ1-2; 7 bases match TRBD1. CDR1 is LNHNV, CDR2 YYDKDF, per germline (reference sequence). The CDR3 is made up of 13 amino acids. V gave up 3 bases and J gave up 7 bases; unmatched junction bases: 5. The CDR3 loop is CATSRDRRSGYTF. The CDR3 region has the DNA TGTGCCACCAGCAGGGACAGGCGGAGTGGCTACACCTTC.

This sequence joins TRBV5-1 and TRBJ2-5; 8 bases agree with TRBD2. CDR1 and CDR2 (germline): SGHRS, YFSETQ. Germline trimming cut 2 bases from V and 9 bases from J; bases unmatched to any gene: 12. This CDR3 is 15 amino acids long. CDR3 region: CASSFALAGPQAQYF. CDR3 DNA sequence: TGCGCCAGCAGCTTCGCCCTAGCGGGCCCCCAGGCCCAGTACTTC.

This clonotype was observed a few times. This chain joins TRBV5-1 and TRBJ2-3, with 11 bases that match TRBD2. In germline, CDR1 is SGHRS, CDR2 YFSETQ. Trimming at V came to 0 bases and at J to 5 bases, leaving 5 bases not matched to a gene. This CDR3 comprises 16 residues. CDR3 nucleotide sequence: TGCGCCAGCAGCTTGGATCTAGCGGGAGGCGGAGATACGCAGTATTTT. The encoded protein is CASSLDLAGGGDTQYF.

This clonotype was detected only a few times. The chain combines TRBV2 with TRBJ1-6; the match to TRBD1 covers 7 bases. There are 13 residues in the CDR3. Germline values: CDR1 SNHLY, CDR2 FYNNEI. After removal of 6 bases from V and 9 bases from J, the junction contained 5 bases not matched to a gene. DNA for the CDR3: TGTGCCAGCAGCAGGGGGGAGAGTTCACCCCTCCACTTT. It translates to CASSRGESSPLHF.

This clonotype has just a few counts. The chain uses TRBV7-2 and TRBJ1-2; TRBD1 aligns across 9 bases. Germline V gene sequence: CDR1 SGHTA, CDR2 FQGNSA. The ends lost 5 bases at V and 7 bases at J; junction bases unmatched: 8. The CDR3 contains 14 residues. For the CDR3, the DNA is TGTGCCAGCAGCCCTTCTACAGGGGGCTCTGGCTACACCTTC. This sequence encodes CASSPSTGGSGYTF.

In nucleotides, the CDR3 is TGTGCCAGCAGCCCCGGACGGGGTATCTACGAGCAGTACTTC. Translating gives CASSPGRGIYEQYF. The chain couples TRBV3-1 to TRBJ2-7, with D perhaps matching TRBD2 (5 bases). Germline V lookup: CDR1 LGHDT, CDR2 YNNKEL (reference sequence). V gave up 4 bases and J gave up 3 bases, with 13 bases separating them. The CDR3 extends over 14 amino acids.

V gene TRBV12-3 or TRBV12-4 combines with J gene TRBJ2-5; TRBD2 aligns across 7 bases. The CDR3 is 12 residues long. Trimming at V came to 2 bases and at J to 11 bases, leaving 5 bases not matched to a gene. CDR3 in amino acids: CASSLSGTSQYF. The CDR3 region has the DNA TGTGCCAGCAGTTTAAGCGGGACTTCTCAGTACTTC.

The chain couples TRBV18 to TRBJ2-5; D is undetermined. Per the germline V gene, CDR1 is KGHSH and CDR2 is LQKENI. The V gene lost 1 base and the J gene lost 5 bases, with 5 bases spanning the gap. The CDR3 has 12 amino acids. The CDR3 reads CASSPRDETQYF. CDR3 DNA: TGTGCCAGCTCACCACGAGACGAGACCCAGTACTTC.

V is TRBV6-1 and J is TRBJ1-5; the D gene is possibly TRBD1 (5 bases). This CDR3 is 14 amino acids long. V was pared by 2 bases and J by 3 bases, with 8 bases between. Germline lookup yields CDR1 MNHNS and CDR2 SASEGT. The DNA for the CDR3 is TGTGCCAGCAGTGAATCGGGGGTCAATCAGCCCCAGCATTTT. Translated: CASSESGVNQPQHF.

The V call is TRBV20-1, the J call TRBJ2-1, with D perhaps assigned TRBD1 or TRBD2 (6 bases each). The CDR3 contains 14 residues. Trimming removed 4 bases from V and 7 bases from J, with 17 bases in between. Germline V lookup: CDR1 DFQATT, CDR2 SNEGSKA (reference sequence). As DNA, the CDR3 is TGCAGTGCTAACCCTCCAGGGGACTGGAATGAGCAGTTCTTC. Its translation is CSANPPGDWNEQFF.

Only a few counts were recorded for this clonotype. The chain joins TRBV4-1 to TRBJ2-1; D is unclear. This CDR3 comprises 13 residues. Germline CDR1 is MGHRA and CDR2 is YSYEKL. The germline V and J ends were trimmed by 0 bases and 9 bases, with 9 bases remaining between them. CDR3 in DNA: TGCGCCAGCAGCCAAGAGTTCGGGCGTGAGCAGTTCTTC. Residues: CASSQEFGREQFF.

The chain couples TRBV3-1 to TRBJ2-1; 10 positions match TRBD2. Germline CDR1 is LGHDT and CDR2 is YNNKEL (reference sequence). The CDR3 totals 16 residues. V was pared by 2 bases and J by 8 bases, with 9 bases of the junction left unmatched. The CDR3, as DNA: TGTGCCAGCAGCCAACGCCACTTAGCGGGGGGAGATGAGCAGTTCTTC. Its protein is CASSQRHLAGGDEQFF.

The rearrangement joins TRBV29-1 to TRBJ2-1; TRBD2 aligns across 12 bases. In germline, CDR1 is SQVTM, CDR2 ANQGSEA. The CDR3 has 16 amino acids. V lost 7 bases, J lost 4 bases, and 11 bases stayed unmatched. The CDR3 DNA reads TGCAGCGCCGAAGGTGTCCTAGCGGGAGGGTACAATGAGCAGTTCTTC. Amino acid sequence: CSAEGVLAGGYNEQFF.